Listed here are 6 T cell receptor beta chains from one sample, sequenced in a study of T cells in women clearing cervical HPV infection. Here immunoSEQ multiplex PCR was the method, and the copy in TCRdb shows in-frame clones only, minus some. The listing contains 40,000 to 60,000 clones. Sequenced input: blood buffy coat. The source is a woman aged 18-70 years with a cervical HPV16 infection that either progressed to CIN3+ or cleared (not recorded which).

Notes on this clone: The CDR3 is cut off 3 residues early in the read; its end comes from the germline J gene. The chain combines TRBV19 with TRBJ1-1; 8 bases match TRBD1. Germline loops: CDR1 LNHDA, CDR2 SQIVND (reference sequence). The V segment lost 7 bases and the J segment 0 bases; nucleotides outside the gene matches: 16. The CDR3 has 18 residues. The CDR3 sequence: CASTPLLGQGLMNTEAFF. The CDR3 DNA, read in part, is TGTGCCAGTACCCCCCTCCTAGGACAGGGACTAATGAACACTGAA.

On this clone itself: The read stops 3 residues short of the end of the CDR3; the missing end is completed from the germline J gene. The chain joins TRBV11-1 to TRBJ2-1, with 12 positions matching TRBD2. J gave up 8 bases and V 2 bases, and 4 bases lay outside the gene matches. Germline CDR1 SGHAT, CDR2 FQDESV (reference sequence). This CDR3 is built from 15 residues. The CDR3 DNA, read in part, is TGTGCCAGCAGCTTAAGACTAGCGGGGGTGGATGAG. Encoded protein: CASSLRLAGVDE. The CDR3 in full is CASSLRLAGVDEQFF.

CDR3 amino acids: CASSLRGETQYF. Partial CDR3 DNA: TGTGCCAGCAGCTTGCGGGGAGAGACC. This chain links TRBV11-1 with TRBJ2-5; possibly TRBD2 for D (6 bases). The read halts 3 residues ahead of the CDR3 end, with the missing end drawn from the germline J gene. The CDR3 spans 12 residues. The ends were cut back, 3 bases at V and 4 bases at J, with 6 bases in the middle. CDR1 is SGHAT and CDR2 is FQDESV in the germline V gene (reference sequence).

With respect to this clone: The CDR3 end lies 3 residues beyond the end of the read and is filled in from the germline J gene. The chain is built from TRBV5-1 and TRBJ2-3; D remains unclear. This CDR3 is built from 16 residues. The V and J ends lost 3 bases and 1 base respectively, with 15 bases between them. The germline V gene has CDR1 SGHRS and CDR2 YFSETQ. CDR3 protein: CASSYPVSLGTDTQYF. The sequenced part of the CDR3 DNA is TGCGCCAGCAGCTACCCGGTATCCCTGGGCACAGATACG.

On this clone: The read finishes 3 residues shy of the CDR3 end, and the germline J gene is used to complete it. The J gene is TRBJ1-4, the V gene TRBV28; D gene uncertain. The germline V gene has CDR1 MDHEN and CDR2 SYDVKM. V lost 7 bases, J lost 7 bases, and 10 bases lay in between. The CDR3 loop spans 12 amino acids. CDR3 sequence: CASKRAGEKLFF. The CDR3 bases that were read are TGTGCCAGCAAGCGGGCGGGTGAAAAA. Combining the CDR3 with reference TRBV28 and TRBJ1-4 gives the whole variable domain DVKVTQSSRYLVKRTGEKVFLECVQDMDHENMFWYRQDPGLGLRLIYFSYDVKMKEKGDIPEGYSVSREKKERFSLILESASTNQTSMYLCASKRAGEKLFFGSGTQLSVL.

With respect to this clone: The read ends 3 residues early relative to the CDR3; the germline J gene fills the gap. This chain links TRBV18 with TRBJ2-2; 7 bases line up with TRBD1. This CDR3 region has 14 residues. Germline CDR1 reads KGHSH; CDR2 reads LQKENI. CDR3 DNA (partial): TGTGCCAGCTCACCATCACCAGGGGGTGAAAAG. This codes for CASSPSPGGEK. The full CDR3 sequence reads CASSPSPGGEKLFF.